Listed here is a single T cell receptor beta chain. What it binds is unknown. The CDR3 runs 16 residues. Trimming took 3 bases from V and 0 from J, leaving 12 bases between them. Germline CDR1 reads SGHTA; CDR2 reads FQGNSA. Primers for the PCR totalled 60 Vbeta and 13 Jbeta. Sequencing was performed with immunoSEQ multiplex PCR; in TCRdb, only in-frame clones are kept and a portion is missing. Here the sample spans 80,000 or so clones, over 70% being singletons. The sample belongs to a study of cytomegalovirus exposure and HLA in healthy donors. Overall study results and limits: Specific recognition of CMV antigens was confirmed in vitro for a few chains (all CMV-associated). In a later analysis, V- and J-gene trimming of beta chains associated with a DCLRE1C missense variant, replicated independently. Several of the most significant clusters appeared, in a later analysis, to be linked to common viral pathogens. The study put roughly 160 TCR beta chains on its list as cytomegalovirus-associated.

The TCR was taken from a woman aged 40 to 50 in good health and CMV-seronegative. The sample taken for sequencing was PBMCs. V and J are TRBV7-2 and TRBJ1-3; possibly TRBD1 for D (6 bases). CDR3: CASSFMTGVSGNTIYF. CDR3 DNA: TGTGCCAGCAGCTTTATGACAGGTGTCTCTGGAAACACCATATATTTT.